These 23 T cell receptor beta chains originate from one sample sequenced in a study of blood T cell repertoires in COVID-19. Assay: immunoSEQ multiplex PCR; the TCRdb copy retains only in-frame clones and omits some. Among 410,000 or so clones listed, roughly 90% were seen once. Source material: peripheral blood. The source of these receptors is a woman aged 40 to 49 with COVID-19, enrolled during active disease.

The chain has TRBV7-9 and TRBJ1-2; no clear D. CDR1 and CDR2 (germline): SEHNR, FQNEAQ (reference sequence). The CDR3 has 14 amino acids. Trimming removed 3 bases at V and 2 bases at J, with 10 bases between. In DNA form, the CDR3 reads TGTGCCAGCAGCTTCGCGGGTTTAAACTATGGCTACACCTTC. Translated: CASSFAGLNYGYTF.

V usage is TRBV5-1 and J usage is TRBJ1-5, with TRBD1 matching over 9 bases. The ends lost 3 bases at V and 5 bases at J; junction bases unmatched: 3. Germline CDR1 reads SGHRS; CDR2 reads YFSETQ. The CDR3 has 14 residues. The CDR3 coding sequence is TGCGCCAGCAGCTGGGGACAGGGTGATCAGCCCCAGCATTTT. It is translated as CASSWGQGDQPQHF.

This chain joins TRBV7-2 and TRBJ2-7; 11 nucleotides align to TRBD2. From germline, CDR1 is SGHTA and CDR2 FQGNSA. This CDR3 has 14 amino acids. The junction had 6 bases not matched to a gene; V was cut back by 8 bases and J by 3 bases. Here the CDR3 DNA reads TGTGCCAGCCGTCTAGCGGGGGGCGACTACGAGCAGTACTTC. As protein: CASRLAGGDYEQYF.

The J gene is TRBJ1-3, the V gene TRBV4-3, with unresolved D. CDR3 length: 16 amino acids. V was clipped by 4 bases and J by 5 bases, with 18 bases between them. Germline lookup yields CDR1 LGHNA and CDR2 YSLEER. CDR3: CASSPAGEGRRNTIYF. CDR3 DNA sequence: TGCGCCAGCAGCCCCGCGGGCGAAGGCCGTCGAAACACCATATATTTT.

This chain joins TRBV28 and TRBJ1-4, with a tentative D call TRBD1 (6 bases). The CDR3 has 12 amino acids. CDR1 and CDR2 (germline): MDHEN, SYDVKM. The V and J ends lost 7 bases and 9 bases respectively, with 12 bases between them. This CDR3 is CASTQGQQKLFF. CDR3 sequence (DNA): TGTGCCAGCACCCAGGGGCAACAAAAACTGTTTTTT.

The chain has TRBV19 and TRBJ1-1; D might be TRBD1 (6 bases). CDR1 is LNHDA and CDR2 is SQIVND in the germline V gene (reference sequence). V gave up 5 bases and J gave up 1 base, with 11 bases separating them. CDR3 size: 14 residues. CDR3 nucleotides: TGTGCCAGTAGTTGGGTGGACAGGAACACTGAAGCTTTCTTT. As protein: CASSWVDRNTEAFF.

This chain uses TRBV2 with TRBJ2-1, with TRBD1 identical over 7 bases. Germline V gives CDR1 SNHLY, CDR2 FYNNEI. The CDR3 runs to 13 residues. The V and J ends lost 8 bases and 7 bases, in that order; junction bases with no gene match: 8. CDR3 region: CASYDDRVNEQFF. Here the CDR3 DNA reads TGTGCCAGCTATGATGACAGGGTAAATGAGCAGTTCTTC.

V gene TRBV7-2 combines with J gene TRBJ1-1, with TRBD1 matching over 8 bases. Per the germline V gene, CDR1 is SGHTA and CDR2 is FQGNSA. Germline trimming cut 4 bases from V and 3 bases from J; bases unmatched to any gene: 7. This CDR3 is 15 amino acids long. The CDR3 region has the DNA TGTGCCAGCAGCTCCCAGGACAGGGTAGACACTGAAGCTTTCTTT. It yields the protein CASSSQDRVDTEAFF.

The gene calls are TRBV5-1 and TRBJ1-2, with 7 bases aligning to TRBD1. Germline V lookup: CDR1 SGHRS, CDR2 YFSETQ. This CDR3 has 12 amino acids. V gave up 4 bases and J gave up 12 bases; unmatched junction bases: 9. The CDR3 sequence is CASSEDRAPDTF. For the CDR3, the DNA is TGCGCCAGCAGCGAAGACAGGGCCCCGGACACCTTC.

The CDR3 bases are TGTGCCAGCAGCGGACTTAACGGAGGCTACACCTTC. Translated: CASSGLNGGYTF. The chain employs TRBV7-3 and TRBJ1-2; D is unclear. V shed 5 bases and J shed 8 bases, with 12 bases lying between them. The CDR3 is 12 amino acids. Germline CDR1 is SGHTA and CDR2 is FQGTGA. Full variable domain (missing parts from reference TRBV7-3 and TRBJ1-2): GAGVSQTPSNKVTEKGKYVELRCDPISGHTALYWYRQSLGQGPEFLIYFQGTGAADDSGLPNDRFFAVRPEGSVSTLKIQRTERGDSAVYLCASSGLNGGYTFGSGTRLTVV.

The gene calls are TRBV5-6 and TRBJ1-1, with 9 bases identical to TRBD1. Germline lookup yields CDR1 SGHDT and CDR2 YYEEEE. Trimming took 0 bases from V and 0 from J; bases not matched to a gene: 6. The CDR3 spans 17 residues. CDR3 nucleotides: TGTGCCAGCAGCTTGGCCCGGACAGGGGATATGAACACTGAAGCTTTCTTT. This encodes CASSLARTGDMNTEAFF. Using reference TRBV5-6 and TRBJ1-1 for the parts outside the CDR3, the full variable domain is DAGVTQSPTHLIKTRGQQVTLRCSPKSGHDTVSWYQQALGQGPQFIFQYYEEEERQRGNFPDRFSGHQFPNYSSELNVNALLLGDSALYLCASSLARTGDMNTEAFFGQGTRLTVV.

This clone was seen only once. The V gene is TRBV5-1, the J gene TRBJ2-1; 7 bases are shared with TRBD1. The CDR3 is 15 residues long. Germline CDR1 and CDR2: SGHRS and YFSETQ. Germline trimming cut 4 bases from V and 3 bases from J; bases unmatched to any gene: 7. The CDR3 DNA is TGCGCCAGCAGCCCCACGGGACAGAACTACAATGAGCAGTTCTTC. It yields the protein CASSPTGQNYNEQFF.

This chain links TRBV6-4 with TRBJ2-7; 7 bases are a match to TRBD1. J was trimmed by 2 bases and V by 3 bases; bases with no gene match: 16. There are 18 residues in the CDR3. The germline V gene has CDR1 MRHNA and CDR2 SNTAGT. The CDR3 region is CASSDNTGTDRFPYEQYF. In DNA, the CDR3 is TGTGCCAGCAGTGATAATACCGGGACAGATCGTTTCCCCTACGAGCAGTACTTC.

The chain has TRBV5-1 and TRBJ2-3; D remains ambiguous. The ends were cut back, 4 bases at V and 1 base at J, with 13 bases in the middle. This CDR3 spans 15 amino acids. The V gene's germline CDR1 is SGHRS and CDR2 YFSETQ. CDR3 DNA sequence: TGCGCCAGCAGCCTGGACGGGTCGGGCACAGATACGCAGTATTTT. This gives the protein CASSLDGSGTDTQYF.

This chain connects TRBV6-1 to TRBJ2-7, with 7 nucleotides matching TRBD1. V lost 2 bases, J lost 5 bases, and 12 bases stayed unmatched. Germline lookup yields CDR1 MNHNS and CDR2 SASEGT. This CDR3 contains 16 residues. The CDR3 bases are TGTGCCAGCAGTGAACCCCCGGACAGGTTGGGGGACGAGCAGTACTTC. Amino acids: CASSEPPDRLGDEQYF.

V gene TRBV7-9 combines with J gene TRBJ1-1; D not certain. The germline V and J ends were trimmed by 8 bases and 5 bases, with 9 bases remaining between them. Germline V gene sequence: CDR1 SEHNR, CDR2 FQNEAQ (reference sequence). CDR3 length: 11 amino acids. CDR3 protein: CASGTWTEAFF. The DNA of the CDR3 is TGTGCCAGCGGCACCTGGACTGAAGCTTTCTTT.

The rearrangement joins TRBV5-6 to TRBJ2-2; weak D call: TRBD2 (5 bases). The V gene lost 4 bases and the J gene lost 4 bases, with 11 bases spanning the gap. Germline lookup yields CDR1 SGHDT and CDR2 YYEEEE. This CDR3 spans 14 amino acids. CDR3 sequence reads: CASSLPGSTGELFF. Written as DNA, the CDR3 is TGTGCCAGCAGCCTGCCGGGGAGCACCGGGGAGCTGTTTTTT.

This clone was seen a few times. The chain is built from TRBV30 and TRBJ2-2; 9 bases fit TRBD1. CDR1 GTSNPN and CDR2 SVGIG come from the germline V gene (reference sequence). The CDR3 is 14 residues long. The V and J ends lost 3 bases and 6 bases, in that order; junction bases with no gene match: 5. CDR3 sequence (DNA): TGTGCCTGGAGGGGGGGACAGGGCCCCGGGGAGCTGTTTTTT. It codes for CAWRGGQGPGELFF.

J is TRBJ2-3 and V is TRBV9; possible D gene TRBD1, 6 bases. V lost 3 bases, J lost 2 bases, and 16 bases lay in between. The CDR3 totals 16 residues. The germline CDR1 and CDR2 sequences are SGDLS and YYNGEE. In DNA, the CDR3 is TGTGCCAGCAGCGCCCAAAGGGGGAGATACACAGATACGCAGTATTTT. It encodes CASSAQRGRYTDTQYF.

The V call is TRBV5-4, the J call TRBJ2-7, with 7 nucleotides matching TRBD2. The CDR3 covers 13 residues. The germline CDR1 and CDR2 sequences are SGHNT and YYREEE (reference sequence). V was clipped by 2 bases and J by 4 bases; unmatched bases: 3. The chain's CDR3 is CASSLAGRYEQYF. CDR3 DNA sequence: TGTGCCAGCAGCTTAGCGGGGAGGTACGAGCAGTACTTC.

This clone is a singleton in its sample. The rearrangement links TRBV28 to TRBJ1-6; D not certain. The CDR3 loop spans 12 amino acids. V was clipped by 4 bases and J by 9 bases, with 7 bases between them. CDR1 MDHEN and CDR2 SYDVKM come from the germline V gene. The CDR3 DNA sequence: TGTGCCAGCAGTTGGGCCCTTTCACCCCTCCACTTT. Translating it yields CASSWALSPLHF. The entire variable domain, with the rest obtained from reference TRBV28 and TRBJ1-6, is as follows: DVKVTQSSRYLVKRTGEKVFLECVQDMDHENMFWYRQDPGLGLRLIYFSYDVKMKEKGDIPEGYSVSREKKERFSLILESASTNQTSMYLCASSWALSPLHFGNGTRLTVT.

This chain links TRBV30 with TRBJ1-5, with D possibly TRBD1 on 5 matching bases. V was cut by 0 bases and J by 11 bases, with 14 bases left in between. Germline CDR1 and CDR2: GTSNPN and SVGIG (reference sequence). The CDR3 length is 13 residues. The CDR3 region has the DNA TGTGCCTGGAGTGTAGCAGGGCAAGGGTCCCAGCATTTT. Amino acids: CAWSVAGQGSQHF.

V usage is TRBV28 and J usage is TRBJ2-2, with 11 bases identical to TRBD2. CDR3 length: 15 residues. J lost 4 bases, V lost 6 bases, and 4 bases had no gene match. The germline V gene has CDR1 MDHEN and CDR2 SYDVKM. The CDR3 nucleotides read TGTGCCAGCAGCCTCGGACTAGCGGGCACCGGGGAGCTGTTTTTT. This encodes CASSLGLAGTGELFF.